What follows are 21 T cell receptor beta chains derived from one specimen sequenced in a study of T cells in Graves' hyperthyroidism and ophthalmopathy. RNA transcripts gave rise to amplified TCR beta CDR3 regions. When the TCR CDR3 underwent first-round RT-PCR, the HTBI primer set was used. TCRdb used MiXCR to reprocess the multiplex PCR reads, holding one entry per CDR3 protein. There are about 570,000 distinct CDR3 sequences in the sample; around 13% occur only once, and approximately 15% lies in the top ten. Sequencing used blood. These receptors came from a woman in her thirties or forties with Graves' hyperthyroidism.

The chain employs TRBV27 and TRBJ1-5; D uncertain. This CDR3 has 12 amino acids. The germline gives CDR1 MNHEY, CDR2 SMNVEV (reference sequence). The V gene lost 6 bases and the J gene lost 5 bases, with 8 bases spanning the gap. CDR3 nucleotides: TGTGCCAGCAGGCTAGGTGATCAGCCCCAGCATTTT. This codes for CASRLGDQPQHF.

This clonotype has ten or more counts. V usage is TRBV5-4 and J usage is TRBJ2-5; possibly TRBD2 for D (5 bases). The CDR3 spans 15 residues. Trimming shortened V by 0 bases and J by 1 base, and 10 bases separated the two germline ends. CDR1 SGHNT and CDR2 YYREEE come from the germline V gene (reference sequence). The CDR3 DNA reads as TGTGCCAGCAGCTTGGCCATCGGGGTCCAAGAGACCCAGTACTTC. Protein product: CASSLAIGVQETQYF.

CDR3 DNA: TGTGCCATCAGTGGGTCTAGCGCCTCTACATTCCAAGAGACCCAGTACTTC. It codes for CAISGSSASTFQETQYF. The chain uses TRBV10-3 and TRBJ2-5; D is perhaps TRBD2 (6 bases). Germline V lookup: CDR1 ENHRY, CDR2 SYGVKD. Trimming pared 4 bases from V and 1 base from J, leaving 19 bases between. The CDR3 extends over 17 amino acids.

The V call is TRBV18, the J call TRBJ2-1; 7 bases map to TRBD2. Trimming took 4 bases from V and 9 from J; bases not matched to a gene: 12. Germline values: CDR1 KGHSH, CDR2 LQKENI. This CDR3 comprises 15 residues. The CDR3 coding sequence is TGTGCCAGCTCACTGCCCGGCGGGAGACGAGGTGAGCAGTTCTTC. This encodes CASSLPGGRRGEQFF.

The CDR3 sequence is CASSLVAVSNQPQHF. The CDR3 DNA is TGTGCCAGCAGCTTGGTTGCCGTTAGCAATCAGCCCCAGCATTTT. The chain uses TRBV5-5 and TRBJ1-5; no firm D call. Trimming stripped 0 bases from V and 0 bases from J, with 7 bases between. CDR1 and CDR2 from the germline V gene are SGHKS and YYEKEE (reference sequence). The CDR3 consists of 15 residues.

This clonotype showed up many times. The junction shows a germline mismatch at one end, possibly a read error. The CDR3 DNA reads as TGTGCTAGCAGCCCGGGACTAGCGGGAGGGCCTGACACCGGGGAGCTGTTTTTT. As protein: CASSPGLAGGPDTGELFF. The rearrangement uses TRBV7-7 and TRBJ2-2; 16 positions agree with TRBD2. Germline-derived CDR1 and CDR2 are SSHAT and FNYEAQ (reference sequence). The CDR3 runs to 18 residues.

In its sample, this clonotype was seen many times. This sequence joins TRBV15 and TRBJ2-2, with a tentative D call TRBD1 (6 bases). Germline CDR1 reads LNHNV; CDR2 reads YYDKDF (reference sequence). Trimming removed 1 base at V and 4 bases at J, with 13 bases between. This CDR3 contains 16 residues. The CDR3 DNA reads TGTGCCACCAGCAGAGCCAGATGGGGGCTCACCGGGGAGCTGTTTTTT. Protein product: CATSRARWGLTGELFF.

This clonotype was recorded many times. CDR3 in DNA: TGTGCCAGCAGCCAGGCTAGCGGGATTAACGAGCAGTACTTC. Its translation is CASSQASGINEQYF. The gene calls are TRBV3-1 and TRBJ2-7; 9 nucleotides match TRBD2. The CDR3 has 14 amino acids. The germline gives CDR1 LGHDT, CDR2 YNNKEL (reference sequence). Losses at the gene ends were 3 bases for V and 5 bases for J; bases not matched to a gene: 5.

The rearrangement joins TRBV9 to TRBJ2-3; 13 nucleotides line up with TRBD2. CDR3 length: 17 amino acids. With 3 bases clipped from V and 0 bases from J, the junction kept 4 bases outside the gene matches. Germline loops: CDR1 SGDLS, CDR2 YYNGEE. Here the CDR3 reads CASSGTSGSISTDTQYF. The CDR3 bases are TGTGCCAGCAGCGGGACTAGCGGGAGCATTAGCACAGATACGCAGTATTTT.

This clonotype was recorded a few times. This rearrangement joins TRBV19 to TRBJ2-1; TRBD2 might be the D (5 bases). Per the germline V gene, CDR1 is LNHDA and CDR2 is SQIVND (reference sequence). V lost 7 bases and J lost 2, with 18 bases in between. The CDR3 runs 16 residues. The CDR3 protein is CASIGLGRRTYNEQFF. CDR3 sequence (DNA): TGTGCCAGTATAGGTTTGGGCAGGAGGACCTACAATGAGCAGTTCTTC.

This clonotype was counted a few times. The rearrangement uses TRBV19 and TRBJ2-1; no firm D call. This CDR3 is built from 17 residues. Germline assignment: CDR1 LNHDA and CDR2 SQIVND (reference sequence). The ends were cut back, 3 bases at V and 2 bases at J, with 17 bases in the middle. CDR3 sequence: CASSIGSQTVPYNEQFF. CDR3 sequence (DNA): TGTGCCAGTAGTATCGGCAGTCAGACTGTTCCCTACAATGAGCAGTTCTTC.

In its sample, this clonotype was seen many times. The rearrangement joins TRBV27 to TRBJ2-7, with D maybe TRBD2 (8 bases). V lost 6 bases to trimming and J lost 2 bases, with 20 bases between them. The CDR3 has 16 amino acids. Germline V CDR1 and CDR2: MNHEY, SMNVEV (reference sequence). CDR3 in amino acids: CASSPGGGTVPYEQYF. The CDR3 nucleotides are TGTGCCAGCAGCCCCGGCGGGGGGACAGTTCCCTACGAGCAGTACTTC.

This clonotype was seen at least ten times. This chain links TRBV24-1 with TRBJ1-5, with unresolved D. The V end lost 4 bases, the J end lost 7 bases, and 16 bases lay between the germline ends. Germline V gene data show CDR1 as KGHDR and CDR2 as SFDVKD. CDR3 length: 15 amino acids. CDR3 bases: TGTGCCACCAGTGACACAAGCCGAAACGGACAGCCCCAGCATTTT. Protein: CATSDTSRNGQPQHF.

The chain uses TRBV7-9 and TRBJ2-6; D is uncertain. The V gene's germline CDR1 is SEHNR and CDR2 FQNEAQ (reference sequence). V was pared by 9 bases and J by 0 bases, with 6 bases between. The CDR3 length is 13 residues. The CDR3, as DNA: TGTGCCAGTCAACCCTCTGGGGCCAACGTCCTGACTTTC. Protein product: CASQPSGANVLTF.

This clonotype has more than one count but fewer than ten. The chain couples TRBV6-1 to TRBJ2-3; either TRBD1 or TRBD2 may fit D (5 bases each). CDR3 size: 17 residues. Germline lookup yields CDR1 MNHNS and CDR2 SASEGT. Trimming took off 4 bases at V and 2 bases at J, with 19 bases between the two ends. CDR3 in amino acids: CASSAGTGYGHTDTQYF. DNA for the CDR3: TGTGCCAGCAGTGCAGGGACCGGATACGGTCACACAGATACGCAGTATTTT.

This clonotype was picked up many times. V usage is TRBV6-1 and J usage is TRBJ1-1; D possibly corresponds to TRBD1 (5 bases). This CDR3 spans 15 amino acids. Germline CDR1 is MNHNS and CDR2 is SASEGT. V was shortened by 4 bases and J by 1 base, with 13 bases between the two germline ends. Written as DNA, the CDR3 is TGTGCCAGCAGTGGTTCAGGGACCTCGAACACTGAAGCTTTCTTT. As protein: CASSGSGTSNTEAFF.

This clonotype has a count of ten or more. This chain connects TRBV20-1 to TRBJ2-3; D is unclear. V was pared by 3 bases and J by 5 bases, with 15 bases between. Germline V gene data show CDR1 as DFQATT and CDR2 as SNEGSKA (reference sequence). This CDR3 is 14 amino acids long. CDR3 sequence reads: CSASHSNFGDTQYF. The CDR3 region has the DNA TGCAGTGCTAGTCATAGTAACTTTGGAGATACGCAGTATTTT.

The chain couples TRBV5-1 to TRBJ2-1; 7 bases align to TRBD2. CDR1 is SGHRS and CDR2 is YFSETQ in the germline V gene. The CDR3 covers 15 residues. V shed 0 bases and J 4 bases; nucleotides not matched to a gene: 4. The CDR3 DNA reads as TGCGCCAGCAGCTTGGCCCCTAGCGGTTACAATGAGCAGTTCTTC. Translating it yields CASSLAPSGYNEQFF.

The rearrangement joins TRBV19 to TRBJ1-2, with 9 bases aligning to TRBD1. Germline V gene sequence: CDR1 LNHDA, CDR2 SQIVND (reference sequence). Trimming took 5 bases from V and 8 from J; bases not matched to a gene: 9. CDR3 size: 14 residues. The DNA for the CDR3 is TGTGCCAGTAGTCCGGACAGGGGCTTTGACGGCTACACCTTC. Its translation is CASSPDRGFDGYTF.

Only a few counts were recorded for this clonotype. The CDR3 sequence is CASSQAGHAGANVLTF. The CDR3 coding sequence is TGTGCCAGCAGCCAAGCGGGGCACGCTGGGGCCAACGTCCTGACTTTC. V is TRBV14 and J is TRBJ2-6, with D perhaps matching TRBD1 or TRBD2 (5 bases each). The CDR3 is made up of 16 amino acids. Germline V gene sequence: CDR1 SGHDN, CDR2 FVKESK. Trimming removed 1 base at V and 2 bases at J, with 9 bases between.

This clonotype occurred many times. The chain combines TRBV10-3 with TRBJ2-7, with TRBD2 matching over 11 bases. The germline gives CDR1 ENHRY, CDR2 SYGVKD. CDR3 length equals 14 residues. J lost 3 bases, V lost 5 bases, and 3 bases had no gene match. Here the CDR3 reads CAISSGTSGYEQYF. DNA for the CDR3: TGTGCCATCAGTTCCGGGACTAGCGGCTACGAGCAGTACTTC.